A single sample gave rise to the 13 T cell receptor beta chains below, sequenced in a study of T-cell memory formation after mild COVID-19. TCRdb reanalysed the 5' RACE reads using MiXCR and keeps one entry per CDR3 protein. The sample holds approximately 300,000 distinct CDR3 sequences; roughly 15% are singletons and the top ten take 22%. Material for sequencing was PBMCs or a T cell subset sorted from them (not recorded which). The receptors derive from a man between 18 and 29 years old who had mild COVID-19 (a few samples of this study predate the infection). Cell type and time point are not known.

There are a few counts of this clonotype. The chain carries TRBV7-2 and TRBJ2-1, with 8 bases that match TRBD2. In germline, CDR1 is SGHTA, CDR2 FQGNSA. J was trimmed by 7 bases and V by 5 bases; bases with no gene match: 7. CDR3 length equals 14 residues. The CDR3 reads CASSPVGGGNEQFF. CDR3 in DNA: TGTGCCAGCAGCCCAGTGGGCGGGGGGAATGAGCAGTTCTTC.

The chain combines TRBV7-2 with TRBJ2-3; 8 nucleotides line up with TRBD2. This CDR3 is 12 amino acids long. CDR1 and CDR2 (germline): SGHTA, FQGNSA. Losses at the gene ends were 6 bases for V and 8 bases for J; bases not matched to a gene: 4. The CDR3 reads CASRRTSPTQYF. The CDR3 nucleotides are TGTGCCAGCAGAAGGACTAGCCCTACGCAGTATTTT.

This sequence joins TRBV7-6 and TRBJ1-6; no firm D call. Germline CDR1 reads SGHVS; CDR2 reads FNYEAQ. CDR3 size: 17 residues. V was shortened by 2 bases and J by 7 bases, with 18 bases between the two germline ends. The CDR3 sequence is CASSLRRTQLRNSPLHF. The DNA for the CDR3 is TGTGCCAGCAGCTTACGTAGAACCCAACTGCGGAATTCACCCCTCCACTTT. The full variable domain, its missing parts supplied by reference TRBV7-6 and TRBJ1-6, is GAGVSQSPRYKVTKRGQDVALRCDPISGHVSLYWYRQALGQGPEFLTYFNYEAQQDKSGLPNDRFSAERPEGSISTLTIQRTEQRDSAMYRCASSLRRTQLRNSPLHFGNGTRLTVT.

This clonotype showed up just a few times. The chain has TRBV4-1 and TRBJ2-1; 9 bases are shared with TRBD1. The CDR3 extends over 16 amino acids. V was clipped by 4 bases and J by 2 bases; unmatched bases: 6. CDR1 is MGHRA, CDR2 YSYEKL, per germline. CDR3 in amino acids: CASSPQTGGTYNEQFF. In DNA, the CDR3 is TGCGCCAGCAGCCCCCAGACAGGGGGAACCTACAATGAGCAGTTCTTC.

The chain carries TRBV12-3 or TRBV12-4 and TRBJ2-2, with 8 bases aligning to TRBD1. Germline trimming cut 5 bases from V and 4 bases from J; bases unmatched to any gene: 6. There are 15 residues in the CDR3. The CDR3 DNA reads TGTGCCAGCAGTATGACAGGGGCGATCACCGGGGAGCTGTTTTTT. Translated: CASSMTGAITGELFF.

This clonotype was seen a handful of times. V is TRBV7-2 and J is TRBJ1-1; D is perhaps TRBD1 (6 bases). The CDR3 length is 15 residues. Trimming pared 5 bases from V and 1 base from J, leaving 14 bases between. The V gene's germline CDR1 is SGHTA and CDR2 FQGNSA. CDR3 sequence (DNA): TGTGCCAGCAGCCCTAAGACAGGCCAGAACACTGAAGCTTTCTTT. Translating gives CASSPKTGQNTEAFF.

This sequence joins TRBV7-2 and TRBJ1-2; the D is unclear. This CDR3 has 14 residues. Per the germline V gene, CDR1 is SGHTA and CDR2 is FQGNSA. Between the trimmed V and J ends, which lost 2 bases and 7 bases, there was a span of 14 bases. CDR3 residues: CASSLIRPDGGYTF. CDR3 DNA sequence: TGTGCCAGCAGCTTAATCAGGCCCGACGGTGGCTACACCTTC.

This clonotype has only a few counts. The rearrangement links TRBV27 to TRBJ1-6; D gene ambiguous. With 4 bases removed from V and 5 bases from J, the gap between germline ends came to 12 bases. The CDR3 loop spans 15 amino acids. Germline V CDR1 and CDR2: MNHEY, SMNVEV (reference sequence). The CDR3 DNA follows: TGTGCCAGCAGTTACGGTCCCGGCGATAATTCACCCCTCCACTTT. Translating gives CASSYGPGDNSPLHF.

This clonotype was seen only a few times. The rearrangement joins TRBV10-3 to TRBJ1-2, with D perhaps TRBD1 (5 bases). CDR3 length: 15 residues. The ends were cut back, 6 bases at V and 7 bases at J, with 21 bases in the middle. CDR1 ENHRY and CDR2 SYGVKD come from the germline V gene. This CDR3 is CAISRPGGAFCGYTF. CDR3 DNA: TGTGCCATCAGCCGCCCCGGGGGAGCCTTCTGTGGCTACACCTTC.

This clonotype was seen only a few times. This chain joins TRBV7-9 and TRBJ1-1; 7 bases align to TRBD1. The CDR3 totals 16 residues. The germline gives CDR1 SEHNR, CDR2 FQNEAQ (reference sequence). V shed 6 bases and J 6 bases; nucleotides not matched to a gene: 16. This CDR3 is CASRYRGPSGLAEAFF. As DNA, the CDR3 is TGTGCCAGCAGATACAGGGGCCCCTCTGGGCTGGCTGAAGCTTTCTTT.

The chain couples TRBV4-2 to TRBJ2-7; D remains ambiguous. With 3 bases removed from V and 0 bases from J, the gap between germline ends came to 15 bases. Germline V gene data show CDR1 as LGHNA and CDR2 as YNFKEQ. The CDR3 contains 16 residues. The CDR3 spells CASSHTSHGSSYEQYF. The CDR3 DNA reads TGTGCCAGCAGCCATACTTCTCACGGCAGCTCCTACGAGCAGTACTTC.

This clonotype was counted between two and nine times. The chain combines TRBV6-5 with TRBJ1-2; D gene uncertain. Between the trimmed V and J ends, which lost 2 bases and 8 bases, there was a span of 12 bases. CDR3 length: 13 amino acids. Looked up from germline, CDR1 is MNHEY and CDR2 is SVGAGI. For the CDR3, the DNA is TGTGCCAGCAGTTACAACCGGGAGGGCGGCTACACCTTC. Its protein is CASSYNREGGYTF.

The rearrangement joins TRBV24-1 to TRBJ1-2; 7 nucleotides match TRBD1. The CDR3 runs to 14 residues. Per germline, CDR1 KGHDR and CDR2 SFDVKD. With V trimmed by 4 bases and J by 2 bases, 3 bases remained unmatched. The CDR3 protein is CATSERGQNYGYTF. The CDR3 DNA sequence: TGTGCCACCAGTGAGAGGGGACAGAACTATGGCTACACCTTC.